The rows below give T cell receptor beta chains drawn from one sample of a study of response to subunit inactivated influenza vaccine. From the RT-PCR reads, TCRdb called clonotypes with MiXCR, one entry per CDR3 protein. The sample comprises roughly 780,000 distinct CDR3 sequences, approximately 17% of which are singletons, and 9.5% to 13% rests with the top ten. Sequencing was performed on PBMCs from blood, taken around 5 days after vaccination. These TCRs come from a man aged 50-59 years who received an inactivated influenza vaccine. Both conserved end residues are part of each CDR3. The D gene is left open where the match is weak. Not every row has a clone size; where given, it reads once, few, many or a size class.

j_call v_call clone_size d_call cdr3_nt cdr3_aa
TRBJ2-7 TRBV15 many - TGTGCCACCAGCAGAGATGTGGGCTACGAGCAGTACTTC CATSRDVGYEQYF
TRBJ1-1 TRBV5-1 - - TGCGCCAGCAGCTTGGGGGAAACGCGGGAGACTGAAGCTTTCTTT CASSLGETRETEAFF
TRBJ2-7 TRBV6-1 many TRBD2 TGTGCCAGCCGACAGGGGACTAGCGGGACCGCCTACGAGCAGTACTTC CASRQGTSGTAYEQYF
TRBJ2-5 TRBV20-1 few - TGCAGTGCTAGAGAAGTAACCCTTCAGTACTTC CSAREVTLQYF
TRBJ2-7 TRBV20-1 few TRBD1 TGCAGTGCTAGAGATCTAGGACAGGGAAGCTACGAGCAGTACTTC CSARDLGQGSYEQYF
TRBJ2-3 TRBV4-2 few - TGTGCCAGCAGCCAAGAATTAAGGGAGGATACGCAGTATTTT CASSQELREDTQYF
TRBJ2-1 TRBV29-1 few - TGCAGCGTTGCCCCTCGCGGCAGGGGGGATGAGCAGTTCTTC CSVAPRGRGDEQFF
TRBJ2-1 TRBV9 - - TGTGCCAGCAGCCCCATAGTCGGGGACTCCCTTAAATCTGAGCAGTTCTTC CASSPIVGDSLKSEQFF
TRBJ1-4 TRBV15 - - TGTGCCACCAGCAGAGTTTTACGAGGTGAAAAACTGTTTTTT CATSRVLRGEKLFF
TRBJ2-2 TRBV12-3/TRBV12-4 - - TGTGCCAGCCCGACGCCAGCGGCGAACACCGGGGAGCTGTTTTTT CASPTPAANTGELFF
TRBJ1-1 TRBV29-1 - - TGCAGCGTTGAGGTGGGAGGAGAAAACACTGAAGCTTTCTTT CSVEVGGENTEAFF
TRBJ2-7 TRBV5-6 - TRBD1 TGTGCCAGCGGCAGAGCGGGACAGGGGGCTTACGAGCAGTACTTC CASGRAGQGAYEQYF
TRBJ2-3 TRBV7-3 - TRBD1 TGTGCCAGCAGCGACTCGGACAGGGTCGGAGATACGCAGTATTTT CASSDSDRVGDTQYF
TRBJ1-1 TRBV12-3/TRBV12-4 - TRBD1 TGTGCCAGCAGATACAGGACAGGGCTGAACACTGAAGCTTTCTTT CASRYRTGLNTEAFF
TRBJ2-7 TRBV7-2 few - TGTGCCAGCAGCCTCCCCGGGGCAAGCTCCTACGAGCAGTACTTC CASSLPGASSYEQYF
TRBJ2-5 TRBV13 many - TGTGCCAGCAGCGCGGGCCCACAGGGCGTCCAAGAGACCCAGTACTTC CASSAGPQGVQETQYF
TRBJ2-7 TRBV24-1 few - TGTGCCACCAGTGAAACCGGGACTCCACCATTCGAGCAGTACTTC CATSETGTPPFEQYF
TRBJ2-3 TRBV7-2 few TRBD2 TGTGCCAGCAGCTCCGGGGGGGCCGGCCGCACAGATACGCAGTATTTT CASSSGGAGRTDTQYF
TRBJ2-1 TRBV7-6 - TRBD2 TGTGCCAGCACCCCGGAGGCTAGCGGGTACCACAATGAGCAGTTCTTC CASTPEASGYHNEQFF
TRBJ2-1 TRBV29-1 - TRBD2 TGCAGCGCCAAGGTTACTAGCGGGGGTTACAATGAGCAGTTCTTC CSAKVTSGGYNEQFF
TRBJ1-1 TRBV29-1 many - TGCAGCGTTGAAGTTGGGAGCGCGAACACTGAAGCTTTCTTT CSVEVGSANTEAFF
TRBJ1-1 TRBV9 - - TGTGCCAGCAGCGTAGGGGCGGTGAACACTGAAGCTTTCTTT CASSVGAVNTEAFF
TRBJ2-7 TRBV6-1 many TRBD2 TGTGCCAGCAGCGCCGTGGTAGCGGGAATTTCGTTTACAAGAGACGAGCAGTACTTC CASSAVVAGISFTRDEQYF
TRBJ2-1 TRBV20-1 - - TGCAGTGCCTCCGGCCTTCGTGGGGGGCGAAATGAGCAGTTCTTC CSASGLRGGRNEQFF